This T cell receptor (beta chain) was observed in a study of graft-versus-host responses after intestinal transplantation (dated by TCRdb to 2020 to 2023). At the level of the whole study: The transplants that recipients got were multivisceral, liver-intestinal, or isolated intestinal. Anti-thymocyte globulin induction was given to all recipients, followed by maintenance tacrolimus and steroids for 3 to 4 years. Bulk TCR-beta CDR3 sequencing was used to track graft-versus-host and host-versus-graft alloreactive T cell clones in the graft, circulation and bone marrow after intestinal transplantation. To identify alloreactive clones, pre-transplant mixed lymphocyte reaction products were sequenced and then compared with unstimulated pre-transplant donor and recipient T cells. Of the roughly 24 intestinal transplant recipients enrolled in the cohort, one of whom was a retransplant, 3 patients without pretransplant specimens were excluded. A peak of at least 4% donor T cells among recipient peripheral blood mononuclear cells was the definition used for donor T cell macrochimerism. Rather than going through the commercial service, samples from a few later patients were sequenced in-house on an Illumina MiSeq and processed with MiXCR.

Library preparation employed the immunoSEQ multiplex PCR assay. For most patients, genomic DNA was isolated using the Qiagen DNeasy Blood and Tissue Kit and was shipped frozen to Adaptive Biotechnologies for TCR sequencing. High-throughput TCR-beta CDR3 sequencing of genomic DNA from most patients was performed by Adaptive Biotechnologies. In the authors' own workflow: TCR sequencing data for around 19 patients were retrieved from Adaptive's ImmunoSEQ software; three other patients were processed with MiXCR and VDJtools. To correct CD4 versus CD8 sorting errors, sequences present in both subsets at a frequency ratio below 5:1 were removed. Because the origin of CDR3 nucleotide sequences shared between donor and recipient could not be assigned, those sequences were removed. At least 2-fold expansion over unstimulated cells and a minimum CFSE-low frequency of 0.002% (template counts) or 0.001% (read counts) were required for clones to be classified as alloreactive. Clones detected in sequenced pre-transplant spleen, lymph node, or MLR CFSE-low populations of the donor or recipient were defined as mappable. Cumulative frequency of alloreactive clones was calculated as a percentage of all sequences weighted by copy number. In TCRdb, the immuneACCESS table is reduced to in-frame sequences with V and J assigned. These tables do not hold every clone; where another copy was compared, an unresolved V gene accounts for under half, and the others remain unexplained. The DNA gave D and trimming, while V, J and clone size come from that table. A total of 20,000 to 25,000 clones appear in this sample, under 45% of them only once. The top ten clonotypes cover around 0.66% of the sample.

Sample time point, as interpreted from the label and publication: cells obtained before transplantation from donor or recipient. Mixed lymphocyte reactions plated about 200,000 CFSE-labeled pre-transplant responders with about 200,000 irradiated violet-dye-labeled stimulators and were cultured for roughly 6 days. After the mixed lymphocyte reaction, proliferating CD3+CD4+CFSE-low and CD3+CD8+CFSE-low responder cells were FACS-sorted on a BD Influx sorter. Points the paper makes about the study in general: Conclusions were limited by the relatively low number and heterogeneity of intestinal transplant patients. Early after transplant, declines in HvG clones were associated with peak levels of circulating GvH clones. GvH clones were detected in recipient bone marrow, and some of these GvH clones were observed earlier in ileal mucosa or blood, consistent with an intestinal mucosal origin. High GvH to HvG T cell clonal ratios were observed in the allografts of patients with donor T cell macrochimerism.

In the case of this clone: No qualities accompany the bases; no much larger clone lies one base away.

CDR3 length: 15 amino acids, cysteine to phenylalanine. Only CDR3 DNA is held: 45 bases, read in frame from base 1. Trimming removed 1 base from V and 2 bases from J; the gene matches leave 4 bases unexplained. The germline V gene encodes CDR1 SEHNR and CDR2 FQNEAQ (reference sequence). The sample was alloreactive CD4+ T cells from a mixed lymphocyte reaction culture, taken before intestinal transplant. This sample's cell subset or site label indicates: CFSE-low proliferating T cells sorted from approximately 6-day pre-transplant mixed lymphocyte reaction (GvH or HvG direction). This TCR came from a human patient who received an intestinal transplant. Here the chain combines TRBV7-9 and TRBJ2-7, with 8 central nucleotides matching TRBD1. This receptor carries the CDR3 CASSLGPGGTYEQYF. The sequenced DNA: TGTGCCAGCAGCTTAGGCCCAGGGGGCACCTACGAGCAGTACTTC.